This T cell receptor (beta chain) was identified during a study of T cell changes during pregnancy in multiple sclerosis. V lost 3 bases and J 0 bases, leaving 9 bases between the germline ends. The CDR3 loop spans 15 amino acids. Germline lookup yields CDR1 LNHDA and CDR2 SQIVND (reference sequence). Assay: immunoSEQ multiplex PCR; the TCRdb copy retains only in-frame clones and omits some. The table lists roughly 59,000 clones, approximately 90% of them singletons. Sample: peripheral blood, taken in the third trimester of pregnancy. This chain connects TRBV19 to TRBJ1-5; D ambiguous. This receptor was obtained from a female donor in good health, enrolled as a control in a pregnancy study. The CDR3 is CASSILRDSNQPQHF. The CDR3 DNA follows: TGTGCCAGTAGTATCCTGCGAGATAGCAATCAGCCCCAGCATTTT.